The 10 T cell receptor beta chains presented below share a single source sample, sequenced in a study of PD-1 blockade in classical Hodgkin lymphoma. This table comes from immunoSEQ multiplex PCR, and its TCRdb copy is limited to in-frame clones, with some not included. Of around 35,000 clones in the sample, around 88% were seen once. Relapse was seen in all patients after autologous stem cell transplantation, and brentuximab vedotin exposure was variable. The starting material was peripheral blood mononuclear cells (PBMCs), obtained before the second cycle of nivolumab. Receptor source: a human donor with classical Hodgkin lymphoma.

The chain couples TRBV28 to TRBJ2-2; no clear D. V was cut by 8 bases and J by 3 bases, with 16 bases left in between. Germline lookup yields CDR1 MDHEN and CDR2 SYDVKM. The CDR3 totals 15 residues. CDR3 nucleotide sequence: TGTGCCAGCTCCCCCCTCACATGGGACACCGGGGAGCTGTTTTTT. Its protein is CASSPLTWDTGELFF.

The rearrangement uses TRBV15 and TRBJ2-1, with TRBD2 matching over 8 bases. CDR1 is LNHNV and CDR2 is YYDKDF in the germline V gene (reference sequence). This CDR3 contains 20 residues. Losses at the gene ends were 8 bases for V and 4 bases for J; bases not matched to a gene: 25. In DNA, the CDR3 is TGTGCCACCCTAAAGAGGGTGGCTAGCGGGCGCCAACTGGGGTACAATGAGCAGTTCTTC. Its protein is CATLKRVASGRQLGYNEQFF.

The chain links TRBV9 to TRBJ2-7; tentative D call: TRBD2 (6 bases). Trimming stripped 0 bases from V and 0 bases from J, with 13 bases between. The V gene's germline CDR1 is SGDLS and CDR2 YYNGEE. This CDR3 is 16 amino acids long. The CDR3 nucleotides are TGTGCCAGCAGCGTAGAGGGAGGCCTAAGCTCCTACGAGCAGTACTTC. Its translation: CASSVEGGLSSYEQYF.

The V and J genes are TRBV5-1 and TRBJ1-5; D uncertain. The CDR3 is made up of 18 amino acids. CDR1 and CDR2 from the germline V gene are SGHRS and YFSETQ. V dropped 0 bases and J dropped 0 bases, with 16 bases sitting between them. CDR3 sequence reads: CASSLVSCIVNSNQPQHF. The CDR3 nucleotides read TGCGCCAGCAGCTTGGTCTCTTGCATTGTCAATAGCAATCAGCCCCAGCATTTT. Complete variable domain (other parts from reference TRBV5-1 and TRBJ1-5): KAGVTQTPRYLIKTRGQQVTLSCSPISGHRSVSWYQQTPGQGLQFLFEYFSETQRNKGNFPGRFSGRQFSNSRSEMNVSTLELGDSALYLCASSLVSCIVNSNQPQHFGDGTRLSIL.

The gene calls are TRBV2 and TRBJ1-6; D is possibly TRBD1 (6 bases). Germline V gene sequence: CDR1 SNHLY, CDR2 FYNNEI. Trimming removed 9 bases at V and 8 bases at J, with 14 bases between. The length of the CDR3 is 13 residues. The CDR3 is CARKKGVDSPLHF. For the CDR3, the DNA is TGTGCCAGAAAGAAGGGGGTAGATTCACCCCTCCACTTT.

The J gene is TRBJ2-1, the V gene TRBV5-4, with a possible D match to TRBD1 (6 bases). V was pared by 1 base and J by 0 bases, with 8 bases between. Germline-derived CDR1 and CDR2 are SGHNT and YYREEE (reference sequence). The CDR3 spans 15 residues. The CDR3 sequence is CASSLPRGSYNEQFF. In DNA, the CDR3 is TGTGCCAGCAGCTTGCCCAGGGGCTCCTACAATGAGCAGTTCTTC. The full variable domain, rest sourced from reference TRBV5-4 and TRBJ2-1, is ETGVTQSPTHLIKTRGQQVTLRCSSQSGHNTVSWYQQALGQGPQFIFQYYREEENGRGNFPPRFSGLQFPNYSSELNVNALELDDSALYLCASSLPRGSYNEQFFGPGTRLTVL.

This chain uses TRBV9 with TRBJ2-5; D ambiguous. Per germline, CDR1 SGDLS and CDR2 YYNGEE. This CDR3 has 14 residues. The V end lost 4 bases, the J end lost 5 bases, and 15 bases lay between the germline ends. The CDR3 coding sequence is TGTGCCAGCAGCCCGAGTATTTTGTGGGAGACCCAGTACTTC. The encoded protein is CASSPSILWETQYF.

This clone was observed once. CDR3 DNA: TGTGCCAGCAGCTTGTCTCCCGCTACGCAGTATTTT. It encodes CASSLSPATQYF. The rearrangement uses TRBV13 and TRBJ2-3; D call uncertain. The germline V and J ends were trimmed by 3 bases and 8 bases, with 9 bases remaining between them. The CDR3 extends over 12 amino acids. CDR1 PRHDT and CDR2 FYEKMQ come from the germline V gene (reference sequence).

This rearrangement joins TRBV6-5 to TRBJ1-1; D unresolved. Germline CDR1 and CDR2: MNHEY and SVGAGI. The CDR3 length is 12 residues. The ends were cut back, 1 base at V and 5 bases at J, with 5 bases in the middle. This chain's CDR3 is CASSYLGTEAFF. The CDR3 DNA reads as TGTGCCAGCAGTTACTTGGGGACTGAAGCTTTCTTT.

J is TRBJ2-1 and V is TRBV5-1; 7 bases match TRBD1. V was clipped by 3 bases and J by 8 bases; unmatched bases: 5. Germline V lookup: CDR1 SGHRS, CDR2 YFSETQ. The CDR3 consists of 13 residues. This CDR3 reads CASSSRQGDEQFF. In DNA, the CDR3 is TGCGCCAGCAGCTCGAGACAGGGAGATGAGCAGTTCTTC.